A selection of T cell receptor beta chains follows, all from one sample in a study of T cell changes during pregnancy in multiple sclerosis. TCRdb's table, derived via immunoSEQ multiplex PCR, lists solely in-frame clones and lacks some. The table records about 44,000 clones, about 89% of them present only once. The material was CD4+ T cells from peripheral blood mononuclear cells, obtained after pregnancy. All receptors derive from a female donor with multiple sclerosis, enrolled in a pregnancy study. CDR3s include the opening cysteine and the closing phenylalanine or tryptophan. A D gene is named only where the DNA matches it firmly. For some rows the clone size is stated as once, few or many, or as a class when expanded; others skip it.

V,length,D,J,size,DNA,CDR3
TRBV9,14,NA,TRBJ1-2,NA,TGTGCCAGCAGCGTATATCAAAGACCGGGAGGCTACACCTTC,CASSVYQRPGGYTF
TRBV11-2,14,NA,TRBJ2-7,NA,TGTGCCAGCAGCCGGAATACAGGGGAGGACGAGCAGTACTTC,CASSRNTGEDEQYF
TRBV6-6,14,TRBD2,TRBJ2-1,NA,TGTGCCAGCAGAACACCGGGACTAAACAATGAGCAGTTCTTC,CASRTPGLNNEQFF
TRBV6-4,16,TRBD1,TRBJ1-3,NA,TGTGCCAGCAGTTCTCCCGCGACAGGGTTCGGAAACACCATATATTTT,CASSSPATGFGNTIYF
TRBV6-5,15,NA,TRBJ2-1,NA,TGTGCCAGCAGTTTAGGGGGAGGGGTCTACAATGAGCAGTTCTTC,CASSLGGGVYNEQFF
TRBV7-2,14,TRBD1,TRBJ2-7,once,TGTGCCAGCAGCAGGAATGGACAGGGGCTCGAGCAGTACTTC,CASSRNGQGLEQYF
TRBV7-6,18,TRBD2,TRBJ2-1,NA,TGTGCCAGCAGCTTAAGGCTAGCGGGAGTCCGACTGTGGAATGAGCAGTTCTTC,CASSLRLAGVRLWNEQFF
TRBV11-2,16,TRBD1,TRBJ2-1,NA,TGTGCCAGCAGCTTGACAGGGACGGTCGACTACAATGAGCAGTTCTTC,CASSLTGTVDYNEQFF
TRBV6-5,14,NA,TRBJ2-1,NA,TGTGCCAGCAGTTACAGGGGTCGGGACAATGAGCAGTTCTTC,CASSYRGRDNEQFF
TRBV19,16,TRBD2,TRBJ2-1,NA,TGTGCCAGTAGTACCGACCCGGGACTAGCCGACAATGAGCAGTTCTTC,CASSTDPGLADNEQFF
TRBV21-1,14,NA,TRBJ2-7,NA,TGTGCCAGCAGCAACCGGGACACCCCCTACGAGCAGTACTTC,CASSNRDTPYEQYF
TRBV5-1,15,NA,TRBJ2-4,NA,TGCGCCAGCAGCTTGGGATCGGGACAACAAAACATTCAGTACTTC,CASSLGSGQQNIQYF
TRBV29-1,13,TRBD1,TRBJ1-5,once,TGCAGCGTTGAAATCACAGGGGGTCAGCCCCAGCATTTT,CSVEITGGQPQHF
TRBV6-4,18,TRBD2,TRBJ2-1,NA,TGTGCCAGCAGAAGACTAGCGGGAGCTCTCAGCTCCTACAATGAGCAGTTCTTC,CASRRLAGALSSYNEQFF
TRBV14,16,NA,TRBJ2-5,NA,TGTGCCAGCAGTCTTCTTGGTCAGGGCAGTCGAGAGACCCAGTACTTC,CASSLLGQGSRETQYF
TRBV10-3,11,NA,TRBJ2-1,NA,TGTGCCATTTCACAGGACAATGAGCAGTTCTTC,CAISQDNEQFF
TRBV9,19,TRBD2,TRBJ2-1,NA,TGTGCCAGCAGCGTCTCTAGCGGGAGAGGGGCCCGGGGCTACAATGAGCAGTTCTTC,CASSVSSGRGARGYNEQFF
TRBV5-6,15,NA,TRBJ2-7,NA,TGTGCCAGCAGCTACTGGGACACCCGCTCCTACGAGCAGTACTTC,CASSYWDTRSYEQYF
TRBV23-1,16,TRBD2,TRBJ2-7,NA,TGCGCCAGCAGTCCGCCCAAGCGGGAGGGGTACTACGAGCAGTACTTC,CASSPPKREGYYEQYF
TRBV11-3,17,TRBD1,TRBJ2-2,NA,TGTGCCAGCAGCTTAGCTCGGACAGGGATTGGCACCGGGGAGCTGTTTTTT,CASSLARTGIGTGELFF
TRBV4-2,15,TRBD2,TRBJ2-1,NA,TGTGCCAGCAGCCCGGGACTAGCGGAGGGGAATGAGCAGTTCTTC,CASSPGLAEGNEQFF
TRBV21-1,17,NA,TRBJ1-5,NA,TGTGCCAGCAGCAAAGAGAGGTTGGGGAGTTCCAATCAGCCCCAGCATTTT,CASSKERLGSSNQPQHF
TRBV5-4,18,TRBD2,TRBJ2-1,NA,TGTGCCAGCAGCCTCGGGAGCGGGAGGGGGAGCTCCTACAATGAGCAGTTCTTC,CASSLGSGRGSSYNEQFF
TRBV5-1,17,NA,TRBJ2-1,NA,TGCGCCAGCAGCTTGGACCTTTTCGGGATTGGTGTGAATGAGCAGTTCTTC,CASSLDLFGIGVNEQFF
TRBV27,14,NA,TRBJ2-5,once,TGTGCCAGCAGTTTACGACCCGCGGGGGAGACCCAGTACTTC,CASSLRPAGETQYF
TRBV19,15,TRBD1,TRBJ2-7,NA,TGTGCCAGTAGTACCGGGACAGGCGATGGCGTCGAGCAGTACTTC,CASSTGTGDGVEQYF
TRBV5-6,12,NA,TRBJ1-1,NA,TGTGCCAGCAGCTTTCTTAGAACTGAAGCTTTCTTT,CASSFLRTEAFF
TRBV5-1,15,NA,TRBJ1-3,NA,TGCGCCAGCAGTAACAGACCGGACTCTGGAAACACCATATATTTT,CASSNRPDSGNTIYF
TRBV7-2,13,NA,TRBJ1-2,NA,TGTGCCAGCAGCCCCCCCTCCAACTATGGCTACACCTTC,CASSPPSNYGYTF
TRBV9,12,NA,TRBJ2-3,NA,TGTGCCAGCAGCGTAGGGCCAGATACGCAGTATTTT,CASSVGPDTQYF
TRBV5-1,15,TRBD2,TRBJ2-5,NA,TGCGCCAGCAGTCTCACTAGCGGGACGGGACAGGCCCAGTACTTC,CASSLTSGTGQAQYF
TRBV28,14,NA,TRBJ1-1,NA,TGTGCCAGCAGTTCAGGGTTCAGGAGCACTGAAGCTTTCTTT,CASSSGFRSTEAFF
TRBV11-3,16,NA,TRBJ2-1,NA,TGTGCCAGCAGCTTAGTTGGGGGGTCTGGATTCAATGAGCAGTTCTTC,CASSLVGGSGFNEQFF
TRBV30,18,TRBD2,TRBJ2-1,NA,TGTGCCTGGAGCGGAGCCGGGAGGGCGGTCTTCACCTACAATGAGCAGTTCTTC,CAWSGAGRAVFTYNEQFF
TRBV5-1,15,TRBD1,TRBJ2-2,NA,TGCGCCAGCAGCCCTATGACAGGGAACGGCGGGGAGCTGTTTTTT,CASSPMTGNGGELFF
TRBV11-2,17,TRBD2,TRBJ2-7,NA,TGTGCCAGCAGCTTAGTGGCTAGCGGGATCCGCTCCTACGAGCAGTACTTC,CASSLVASGIRSYEQYF
TRBV2,16,TRBD1,TRBJ2-2,once,TGTGCCAGCAGGGAACAGGGGGCCGGGAACACCGGGGAGCTGTTTTTT,CASREQGAGNTGELFF
TRBV5-6,17,TRBD2,TRBJ2-1,NA,TGTGCCAGCACCGGACTAGCGGGAGCGGCCCTCTACAATGAGCAGTTCTTC,CASTGLAGAALYNEQFF
TRBV13,15,TRBD2,TRBJ2-7,NA,TGTGCCAGCAGCTTACTCCGGACTAGCGGGGCCGAGCAGTACTTC,CASSLLRTSGAEQYF
TRBV28,19,TRBD2,TRBJ2-2,NA,TGTGCCAGCAGATATCCCAGCGGGAGGGCCAACGATGGTACCGGGGAGCTGTTTTTT,CASRYPSGRANDGTGELFF
TRBV11-3,14,TRBD1,TRBJ2-1,NA,TGTGCCAGCAGCTTAACAGGGGGATACAATGAGCAGTTCTTC,CASSLTGGYNEQFF
TRBV6-5,12,NA,TRBJ1-4,NA,TGTGCCAGCAGGGTGGCGGGCGAAAAACTGTTTTTT,CASRVAGEKLFF
TRBV7-6,21,TRBD1,TRBJ2-2,NA,TGTGCCAGCAGCTTAAATTACCGGGACAGTCAGCAGTACGCGAACACCGGGGAGCTGTTTTTT,CASSLNYRDSQQYANTGELFF
TRBV27,15,TRBD2,TRBJ2-7,NA,TGTGCCAGCAGGATTACTAGCGGGAACGCCTACGAGCAGTACTTC,CASRITSGNAYEQYF
TRBV25-1,16,NA,TRBJ1-4,NA,TGTGCCAGCAGTGAAAGGGGGAGGGGAGCTAATGAAAAACTGTTTTTT,CASSERGRGANEKLFF
TRBV29-1,17,TRBD2,TRBJ2-3,few,TGCAGCGTTGTATCTAGCGGGAGGGCCCTCGGCACAGATACGCAGTATTTT,CSVVSSGRALGTDTQYF
TRBV19,16,NA,TRBJ2-2,NA,TGTGCCAGTAGTACCCCAGGCAGGGGGAACACCGGGGAGCTGTTTTTT,CASSTPGRGNTGELFF